This TCR beta chain was documented in a study of T cells in Graves' hyperthyroidism and ophthalmopathy. RNA transcripts provided the source from which TCR beta CDR3 regions were amplified. The TCR CDR3 was amplified in a first-round RT-PCR using the HTBI primer set. MiXCR was run by TCRdb on the multiplex PCR reads, yielding one entry per CDR3 protein. This table has hundreds of thousands of distinct CDR3 sequences, just over 35% appearing once. The CDR3 sequence is 13 residues long. V was clipped by 5 bases and J by 3 bases, with 10 bases between them. Germline CDR1 MGHDK, CDR2 SYGVNS. This clonotype was observed at least ten times.

The receptor was isolated from a woman aged 40 to 49 with Graves' hyperthyroidism. Sequencing was done on a sample of blood. The chain has TRBV25-1 and TRBJ1-1; no clear D. CDR3 amino acids: CASSLHSYTEAFF. The CDR3 DNA reads as TGTGCCAGCAGTCTGCATTCTTACACTGAAGCTTTCTTT.